This record covers a single TCR beta chain. This record comes from a study of shared clonotypes between healthy human individuals. Generated by immunoSEQ multiplex PCR, the TCRdb table keeps only in-frame clones and is missing some. The sample consists of millions of clones, 90% to 95% of them appearing once. CDR3 length: 13 residues. V dropped 8 bases and J dropped 1 base, with 8 bases sitting between them. Germline CDR1 reads MDHEN; CDR2 reads SYDVKM. The V call is TRBV28, the J call TRBJ2-2; D unclear. Sequencing input: naive CD4+ T cells sorted from blood. The subset is: CD45RA+ positively selected. This sequence was found in a young man in good health. As DNA, the CDR3 is TGTGCCAGCTACAACCAGAACACCGGGGAGCTGTTTTTT. Protein: CASYNQNTGELFF.